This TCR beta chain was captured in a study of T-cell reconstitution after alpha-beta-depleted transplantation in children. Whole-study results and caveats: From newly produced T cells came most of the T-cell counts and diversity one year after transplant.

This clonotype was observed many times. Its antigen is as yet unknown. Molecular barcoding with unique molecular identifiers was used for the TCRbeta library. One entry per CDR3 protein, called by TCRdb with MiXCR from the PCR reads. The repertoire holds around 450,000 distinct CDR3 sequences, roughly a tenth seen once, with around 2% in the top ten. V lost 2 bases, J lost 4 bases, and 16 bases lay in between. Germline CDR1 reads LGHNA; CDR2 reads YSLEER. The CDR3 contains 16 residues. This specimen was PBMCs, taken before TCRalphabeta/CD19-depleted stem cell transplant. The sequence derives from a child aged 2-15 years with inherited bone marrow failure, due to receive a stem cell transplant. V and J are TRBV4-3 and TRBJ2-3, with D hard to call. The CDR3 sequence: CASSQYKGYLADTQYF. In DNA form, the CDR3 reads TGCGCCAGCAGCCAATATAAGGGATATTTGGCAGATACGCAGTATTTT.